This note documents a single T cell receptor (beta chain) sequence. Which antigen it targets is not known. The record has no base qualities; no much larger clone is one base away. The data derive from a study of T cell changes during pregnancy in multiple sclerosis (dated by TCRdb to the late 2010s). For the wider study: In women with multiple sclerosis, the researchers looked at how the T cell repertoire shifted as pregnancy progressed.

Library method: the immunoSEQ multiplex PCR assay. TCRdb obtained this table from immuneACCESS and retained in-frame rearrangements with V and J assigned. These tables miss some clones; where compared with another copy, unresolved V genes account for less than half of the shortfall, and the remainder is unexplained. This sample lists over 80,000 clones; 90% were detected once. The ten top clones hold roughly 0.77% of the sample. The CDR3 contains 14 residues, cysteine and phenylalanine counted. This entry keeps only the CDR3 DNA: 42 bases, framed from base 1. The germline V gene (reference sequence) supplies CDR1 LNHNV and CDR2 YYDKDF. V gives up 1 base and J gives up 1 base, and the segment between their germline ends measures 7 bases.

The origin of this receptor is a female donor in good health, enrolled as a control in a pregnancy study. The sequencing used peripheral blood, collected in the second trimester of pregnancy. This chain joins TRBV15 to TRBJ1-2, with the D segment identity uncertain. The nucleotide sequence is TGTGCCACCAGCAGAGGATCCGGTAACTATGGCTACACCTTC. Its amino acids are CATSRGSGNYGYTF.